These 21 T cell receptor beta chains were all obtained from the same sample, sequenced in a study of human T cells and chemical hapten exposure. The time point was: patch test 1, 2 weeks after DPC sensitization. Treatment in this sample: therapeutic diphenylcyclopropenone sensitization with weekly scalp DPC. TCRdb analysed the RACE reads with MiXCR anew, one entry per CDR3 protein. The table includes 300,000 to 400,000 distinct CDR3 sequences, around 7% detected once. Sequenced material: whole blood, taken in connection with sensitization to the hapten diphenylcyclopropenone (DPC). The receptors stem from a woman aged 18-29 years with alopecia areata. Some clones in this sample may be carry-over from other donors' samples.

The chain joins TRBV9 to TRBJ2-3; D is perhaps TRBD2 (6 bases). This CDR3 contains 15 residues. Germline V lookup: CDR1 SGDLS, CDR2 YYNGEE. Trimming removed 0 bases from V and 2 bases from J, with 10 bases in between. This CDR3 is CASSVGGEVTDTQYF. As DNA, the CDR3 is TGTGCCAGCAGCGTAGGCGGGGAAGTCACAGATACGCAGTATTTT.

The chain has TRBV4-1 and TRBJ2-3; D ambiguous. Germline V gene sequence: CDR1 MGHRA, CDR2 YSYEKL. The CDR3 loop spans 16 amino acids. The V gene lost 4 bases and the J gene lost 4 bases, with 18 bases spanning the gap. CDR3 nucleotide sequence: TGCGCCAGCAGCCCAAAGCAATTAGAGTGGGCAGATACGCAGTATTTT. Translating gives CASSPKQLEWADTQYF.

This clonotype has just a few counts. This chain joins TRBV6-4 and TRBJ1-5, with D perhaps matching TRBD1 (5 bases). The CDR3 consists of 19 residues. In germline, CDR1 is MRHNA, CDR2 SNTAGT. The ends were cut back, 7 bases at V and 1 base at J, with 26 bases in the middle. This CDR3 reads CASTSKFSGTEKSNQPQHF. CDR3 bases: TGTGCCAGCACCTCAAAATTCTCCGGGACGGAAAAAAGCAATCAGCCCCAGCATTTT.

This clonotype was observed many times. The chain has TRBV6-5 and TRBJ2-4; 7 bases agree with TRBD1. The V gene's germline CDR1 is MNHEY and CDR2 SVGAGI. The J segment lost 4 bases and the V segment lost 0 bases, leaving 6 bases of the junction unmatched. The CDR3 has 16 residues. CDR3: CASSYSRDRMKNIQYF. CDR3 DNA sequence: TGTGCCAGCAGTTACTCGAGGGACAGAATGAAAAACATTCAGTACTTC.

The chain has TRBV2 and TRBJ1-2; D is ambiguous. This CDR3 spans 12 amino acids. CDR1 and CDR2 (germline): SNHLY, FYNNEI. Trimming took off 6 bases at V and 4 bases at J, with 9 bases between the two ends. The CDR3 DNA reads TGTGCCAGCAGCAACAAGCCCTATGGCTACACCTTC. This gives the protein CASSNKPYGYTF.

Many counts were recorded for this clonotype. The chain has TRBV6-2 or TRBV6-3 and TRBJ2-7, with unresolved D. This CDR3 has 11 amino acids. V dropped 6 bases and J dropped 5 bases, with 8 bases sitting between them. Germline lookup yields CDR1 MNHEY and CDR2 SVGEGT. In DNA form, the CDR3 reads TGTGCCAGCAGCCTCGACGACGAGCAGTACTTC. It translates to CASSLDDEQYF.

This clonotype was seen many times. The V call is TRBV15, the J call TRBJ2-3; TRBD1 might be the D (6 bases). CDR1 is LNHNV and CDR2 is YYDKDF in the germline V gene (reference sequence). The CDR3 is made up of 18 amino acids. Trimming removed 5 bases at V and 2 bases at J, with 23 bases between. DNA of the CDR3: TGTGCCACCAGCCGAGGGCGACAGGCCCTACCCGACACAGATACGCAGTATTTT. Translating gives CATSRGRQALPDTDTQYF.

This clonotype was counted a few times. This chain uses TRBV9 with TRBJ2-1; 12 bases are a match to TRBD1. V shed 2 bases, J shed 5 bases, and the junction held 17 bases outside the gene matches. Germline CDR1 is SGDLS and CDR2 is YYNGEE. This CDR3 contains 20 residues. CDR3 coding DNA: TGTGCCAGCAGCGTTGAAACGGGGACAGGGGGCGGAAGAATCAACAATGAGCAGTTCTTC. This gives the protein CASSVETGTGGGRINNEQFF. The full variable domain, completed using reference TRBV9 and TRBJ2-1, is DSGVTQTPKHLITATGQRVTLRCSPRSGDLSVYWYQQSLDQGLQFLIQYYNGEERAKGNILERFSAQQFPDLHSELNLSSLELGDSALYFCASSVETGTGGGRINNEQFFGPGTRLTVL.

The chain couples TRBV6-2 or TRBV6-3 to TRBJ2-3, with 12 nucleotides matching TRBD2. The V gene end was trimmed by 2 bases and the J gene end by 6 bases; junction bases not matched to a gene: 0. The germline CDR1 and CDR2 sequences are MNHEY and SVGEGT. This CDR3 is built from 14 residues. This CDR3 reads CASSYTSGGDTQYF. DNA for the CDR3: TGTGCCAGCAGTTACACTAGCGGGGGGGATACGCAGTATTTT.

The gene calls are TRBV12-3 or TRBV12-4 and TRBJ2-3; 8 bases agree with TRBD2. The CDR3 extends over 15 amino acids. J was trimmed by 2 bases and V by 8 bases; bases with no gene match: 9. The DNA of the CDR3 is TGTGCCAGCTGGAGACCGGGACTAGACACAGATACGCAGTATTTT. It yields the protein CASWRPGLDTDTQYF.

This clonotype was observed many times. This chain connects TRBV27 to TRBJ1-6, with a possible D match to TRBD1 (5 bases). The V end lost 2 bases, the J end lost 10 bases, and 12 bases lay between the germline ends. In germline, CDR1 is MNHEY, CDR2 SMNVEV (reference sequence). CDR3 size: 14 residues. The CDR3 nucleotides are TGTGCCAGCAGTTTAGCGGGGGAGGGCTCACCCCTCCACTTT. It is translated as CASSLAGEGSPLHF.

The chain couples TRBV5-1 to TRBJ2-7; D is unresolved. The CDR3 loop spans 13 amino acids. CDR1 and CDR2 (germline): SGHRS, YFSETQ. Trimming took 2 bases from V and 6 from J, leaving 12 bases between them. The CDR3 region is CASSFTLPLEQYF. The CDR3 coding sequence is TGCGCCAGCAGCTTTACCCTGCCCCTCGAGCAGTACTTC.

This clonotype was seen a few times. The V and J genes are TRBV6-2 or TRBV6-3 and TRBJ1-5; 7 nucleotides align to TRBD1. The junction had 19 bases not matched to a gene; V was cut back by 6 bases and J by 8 bases. This CDR3 spans 17 amino acids. From germline, CDR1 is MNHEY and CDR2 SVGEGT. The CDR3 nucleotides are TGTGCCAGCAGGCGGAGACAGGGTCGCATTTTCATTAAGCCCCAGCATTTT. Amino acids: CASRRRQGRIFIKPQHF.

This clonotype was counted a few times. The chain employs TRBV7-9 and TRBJ1-1, with 8 bases identical to TRBD1. The CDR3 contains 16 residues. CDR1 is SEHNR, CDR2 FQNEAQ, per germline (reference sequence). Germline trimming cut 5 bases from V and 1 base from J; bases unmatched to any gene: 9. Here the CDR3 reads CASSKRTGPRNTEAFF. The CDR3 DNA reads as TGTGCCAGCAGCAAACGGACAGGGCCGAGGAACACTGAAGCTTTCTTT.

The chain is built from TRBV2 and TRBJ2-7; weak D call: TRBD1 (6 bases). The germline gives CDR1 SNHLY, CDR2 FYNNEI. The length of the CDR3 is 13 residues. V was trimmed by 3 bases and J by 4 bases, leaving 10 bases between them. The CDR3 region is CASSEGARYEQYF. The CDR3 DNA sequence: TGTGCCAGCAGTGAGGGGGCGCGGTACGAGCAGTACTTC.

The V gene is TRBV4-2, the J gene TRBJ2-2, with D unresolved. The CDR3 has 16 residues. From germline, CDR1 is LGHNA and CDR2 YNFKEQ. V was pared by 0 bases and J by 1 base, with 9 bases between. CDR3 sequence (DNA): TGTGCCAGCAGCCAAGAAGGCGCGATGAACACCGGGGAGCTGTTTTTT. It translates to CASSQEGAMNTGELFF.

This clonotype was seen more than once but under ten times. The V call is TRBV6-5, the J call TRBJ1-2; 8 nucleotides align to TRBD1. The trim removed 2 bases at V and 2 bases at J, leaving 16 bases unmatched. The CDR3 extends over 19 amino acids. Germline V gene data show CDR1 as MNHEY and CDR2 as SVGAGI. CDR3 amino acids: CASSYRAPGQAGYNYGYTF. Here the CDR3 DNA reads TGTGCCAGCAGTTACAGGGCGCCGGGACAGGCAGGGTACAACTATGGCTACACCTTC.

With regard to this clonotype: One base away lies a much larger clone, so this may be a sequencing read error. This is likely a read error, given that the CDR3 carries no conserved phenylalanine or tryptophan at its end. J is TRBJ1-1 and V is TRBV7-3, with D hard to call. Germline values: CDR1 SGHTA, CDR2 FQGTGA. V was cut by 4 bases and J by 2 bases, with 8 bases left in between. The CDR3 runs to 13 residues. The CDR3 DNA follows: TGTGCCAGCAGCTCGCTCTTTAACACTGAAGCTTTCCTT. Its translation is CASSSLFNTEAFL.

The rearrangement joins TRBV7-9 to TRBJ2-6; unclear D gene. Trimming shortened V by 1 base and J by 0 bases, and 7 bases separated the two germline ends. The length of the CDR3 is 16 residues. Germline assignment: CDR1 SEHNR and CDR2 FQNEAQ (reference sequence). The CDR3 DNA follows: TGTGCCAGCAGCTTAGGTCTCCGCTCTGGGGCCAACGTCCTGACTTTC. It yields the protein CASSLGLRSGANVLTF.

This clonotype has just a few counts. The rearrangement uses TRBV7-9 and TRBJ1-4, with 8 nucleotides matching TRBD1. CDR1 SEHNR and CDR2 FQNEAQ come from the germline V gene (reference sequence). The trim removed 5 bases at V and 13 bases at J, leaving 18 bases unmatched. The CDR3 sequence is 16 residues long. The CDR3 DNA follows: TGTGCCAGCAGCAACAGGGACAGGCATAACCTCGAGGGACTGTTTTTT. This translates into CASSNRDRHNLEGLFF.

This clonotype occurred a few times. The chain employs TRBV19 and TRBJ2-7; TRBD1 might be the D (6 bases). V dropped 4 bases and J dropped 2 bases, with 15 bases sitting between them. Germline V lookup: CDR1 LNHDA, CDR2 SQIVND (reference sequence). This CDR3 contains 15 residues. The CDR3 here is CASSKGHYHTYEQYF. In DNA, the CDR3 is TGTGCCAGTAGTAAGGGACATTACCATACCTACGAGCAGTACTTC.